This passage covers 9 T cell receptor beta chains from one sample sequenced in a study of blood T cells in healthy people across ages. Through a sample-barcoded 5' primer and a J-beta primer mix, a second PCR was run for about 6 to 12 cycles. Via MiXCR, TCRdb re-called the 5' RACE reads, giving one row per CDR3 protein. The table includes about 1.8 million distinct CDR3 sequences, approximately 50% detected once. The sequencing input was blood. Receptor source: a woman between 40 and 50 years old in good health.

The rearrangement links TRBV7-2 to TRBJ2-5; the D gene is possibly TRBD2 (5 bases). The V gene lost 0 bases and the J gene lost 1 base, with 15 bases spanning the gap. This CDR3 is built from 17 residues. Germline lookup yields CDR1 SGHTA and CDR2 FQGNSA. The CDR3 sequence: CASSLAALRGIQETQYF. The CDR3 DNA reads as TGTGCCAGCAGCTTAGCGGCCCTTCGGGGAATCCAAGAGACCCAGTACTTC. Variable domain in full (rest from reference TRBV7-2 and TRBJ2-5): GAGVSQSPSNKVTEKGKDVELRCDPISGHTALYWYRQSLGQGLEFLIYFQGNSAPDKSGLPSDRFSAERTGGSVSTLTIQRTQQEDSAVYLCASSLAALRGIQETQYFGPGTRLLVL.

In its sample, this clonotype was seen a few times. This chain joins TRBV5-1 and TRBJ2-3, with a weak D call TRBD2 (6 bases). Germline CDR1 reads SGHRS; CDR2 reads YFSETQ. V lost 2 bases and J 14 bases, leaving 21 bases between the germline ends. The CDR3 has 14 amino acids. This chain's CDR3 is CASSFGGAGRAAYF. CDR3 DNA: TGCGCCAGCAGCTTCGGTGGTGCGGGACGAGCTGCGTATTTT.

The V gene is TRBV20-1, the J gene TRBJ1-2; 9 nucleotides align to TRBD1. V lost 0 bases, J lost 3 bases, and 8 bases stayed unmatched. The CDR3 is 16 residues long. Germline V gives CDR1 DFQATT, CDR2 SNEGSKA (reference sequence). CDR3 sequence: CSARDPQGAGDYGYTF. CDR3 coding DNA: TGCAGTGCTAGAGATCCACAGGGGGCTGGGGACTATGGCTACACCTTC.

This clonotype showed up just a few times. CDR3 bases: TGTGCCAGCAGTCCCCGGACTAGGGGCAATGAGCAGTTCTTC. This sequence encodes CASSPRTRGNEQFF. The chain combines TRBV12-3 or TRBV12-4 with TRBJ2-1; 7 bases map to TRBD2. With V trimmed by 5 bases and J by 6 bases, 7 bases remained unmatched. The CDR3 is made up of 14 amino acids.

The rearrangement joins TRBV4-1 to TRBJ1-2; D not certain. V was pared by 0 bases and J by 4 bases, with 12 bases between. This CDR3 has 15 residues. Germline CDR1 reads MGHRA; CDR2 reads YSYEKL. Here the CDR3 DNA reads TGCGCCAGCAGCCAAGAGCGGACGACGGCCTATGGCTACACCTTC. It is translated as CASSQERTTAYGYTF.

V usage is TRBV29-1 and J usage is TRBJ2-1; 11 bases agree with TRBD2. Germline lookup yields CDR1 SQVTM and CDR2 ANQGSEA. This CDR3 is 15 amino acids long. V was pared by 4 bases and J by 8 bases, with 10 bases of the junction left unmatched. CDR3 region: CSVAGLAGGGDEQFF. The CDR3 nucleotides read TGCAGCGTTGCCGGGCTAGCGGGGGGTGGGGATGAGCAGTTCTTC.

The chain's CDR3 is CASSLTWGEKLFF. CDR3 coding DNA: TGCGCCAGCAGCTTAACTTGGGGGGAAAAACTGTTTTTT. This chain uses TRBV4-1 with TRBJ1-4, with D possibly TRBD1 on 5 matching bases. This CDR3 has 13 residues. The germline V and J ends were trimmed by 5 bases and 8 bases, with 12 bases remaining between them. Germline V gene data show CDR1 as MGHRA and CDR2 as YSYEKL.

The chain recombines TRBV20-1 with TRBJ1-2, with D maybe TRBD1 (6 bases). The CDR3 consists of 13 residues. Trimming removed 6 bases from V and 2 bases from J, with 13 bases in between. CDR1 is DFQATT and CDR2 is SNEGSKA in the germline V gene (reference sequence). The CDR3 protein is CSAMSDRNYGYTF. CDR3 bases: TGCAGTGCCATGTCGGACAGAAACTATGGCTACACCTTC.

This clonotype was seen a handful of times. The chain combines TRBV7-2 with TRBJ2-5, with TRBD1 matching 8 bases. Germline values: CDR1 SGHTA, CDR2 FQGNSA. The CDR3 has 15 residues. V shed 1 base and J 5 bases; nucleotides not matched to a gene: 6. The CDR3 spells CASSLETGATETQYF. The CDR3 DNA reads as TGTGCCAGCAGCTTAGAGACAGGGGCAACGGAGACCCAGTACTTC.